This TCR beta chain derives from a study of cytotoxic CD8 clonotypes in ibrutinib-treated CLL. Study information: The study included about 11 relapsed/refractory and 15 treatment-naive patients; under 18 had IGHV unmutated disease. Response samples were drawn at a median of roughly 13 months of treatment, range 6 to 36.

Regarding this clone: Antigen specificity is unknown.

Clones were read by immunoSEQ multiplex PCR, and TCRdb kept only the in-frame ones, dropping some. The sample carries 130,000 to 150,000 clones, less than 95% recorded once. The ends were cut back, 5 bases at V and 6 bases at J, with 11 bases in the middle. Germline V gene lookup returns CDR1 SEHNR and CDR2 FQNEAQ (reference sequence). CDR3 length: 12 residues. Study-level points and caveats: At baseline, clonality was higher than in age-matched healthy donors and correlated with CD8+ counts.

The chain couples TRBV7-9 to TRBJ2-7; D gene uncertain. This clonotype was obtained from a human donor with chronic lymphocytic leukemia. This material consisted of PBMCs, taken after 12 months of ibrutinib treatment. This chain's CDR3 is CASSPTGVEQYF. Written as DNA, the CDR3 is TGTGCCAGCAGCCCCACTGGGGTCGAGCAGTACTTC. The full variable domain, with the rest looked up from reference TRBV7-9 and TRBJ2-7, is DTGVSQNPRHKITKRGQNVTFRCDPISEHNRLYWYRQTLGQGPEFLTYFQNEAQLEKSRLLSDRFSAERPKGSFSTLEIQRTEQGDSAMYLCASSPTGVEQYFGPGTRLTVT.